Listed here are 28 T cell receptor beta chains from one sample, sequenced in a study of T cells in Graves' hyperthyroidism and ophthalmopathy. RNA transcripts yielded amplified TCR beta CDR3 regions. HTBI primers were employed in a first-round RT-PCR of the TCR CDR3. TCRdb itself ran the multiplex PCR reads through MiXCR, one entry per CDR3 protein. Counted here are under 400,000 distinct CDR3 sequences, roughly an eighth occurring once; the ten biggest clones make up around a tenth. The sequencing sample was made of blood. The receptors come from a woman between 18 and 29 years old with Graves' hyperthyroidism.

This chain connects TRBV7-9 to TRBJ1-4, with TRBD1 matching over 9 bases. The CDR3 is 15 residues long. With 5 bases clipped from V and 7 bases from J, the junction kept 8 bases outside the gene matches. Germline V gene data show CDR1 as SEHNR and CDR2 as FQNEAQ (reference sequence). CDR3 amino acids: CASSPRGTGIEKLFF. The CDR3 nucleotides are TGTGCCAGCAGCCCCCGAGGGACAGGGATTGAAAAACTGTTTTTT.

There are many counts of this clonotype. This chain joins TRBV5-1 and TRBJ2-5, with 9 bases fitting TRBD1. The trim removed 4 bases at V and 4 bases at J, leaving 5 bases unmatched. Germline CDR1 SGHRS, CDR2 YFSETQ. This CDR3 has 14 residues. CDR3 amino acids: CASSRGQGGETQYF. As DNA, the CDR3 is TGCGCCAGCAGCCGGGGACAGGGAGGAGAGACCCAGTACTTC.

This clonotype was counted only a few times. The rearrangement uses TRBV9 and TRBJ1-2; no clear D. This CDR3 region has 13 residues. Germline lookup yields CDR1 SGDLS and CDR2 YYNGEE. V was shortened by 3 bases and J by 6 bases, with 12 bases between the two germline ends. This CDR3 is CASSAAQLNGYTF. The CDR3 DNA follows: TGTGCCAGCAGCGCTGCACAACTAAATGGCTACACCTTC.

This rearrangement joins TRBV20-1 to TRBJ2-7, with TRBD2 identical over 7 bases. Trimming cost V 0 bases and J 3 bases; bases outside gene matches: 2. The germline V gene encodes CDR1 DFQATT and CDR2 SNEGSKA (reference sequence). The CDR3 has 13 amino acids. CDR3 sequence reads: CSARDLAVYEQYF. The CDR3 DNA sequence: TGCAGTGCTAGAGATCTAGCGGTCTACGAGCAGTACTTC.

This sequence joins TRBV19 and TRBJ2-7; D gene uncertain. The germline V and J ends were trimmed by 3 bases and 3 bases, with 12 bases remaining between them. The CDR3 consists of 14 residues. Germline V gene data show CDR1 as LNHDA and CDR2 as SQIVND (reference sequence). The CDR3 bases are TGTGCCAGTAGTATCTCCGGCTCATTCTACGAGCAGTACTTC. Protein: CASSISGSFYEQYF.

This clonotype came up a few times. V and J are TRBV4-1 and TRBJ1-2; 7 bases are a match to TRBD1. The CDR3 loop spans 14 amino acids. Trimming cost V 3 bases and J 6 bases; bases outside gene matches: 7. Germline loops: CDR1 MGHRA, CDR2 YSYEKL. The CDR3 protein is CASSQAPGQDGYTF. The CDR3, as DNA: TGCGCCAGCAGCCAGGCCCCAGGACAGGATGGCTACACCTTC.

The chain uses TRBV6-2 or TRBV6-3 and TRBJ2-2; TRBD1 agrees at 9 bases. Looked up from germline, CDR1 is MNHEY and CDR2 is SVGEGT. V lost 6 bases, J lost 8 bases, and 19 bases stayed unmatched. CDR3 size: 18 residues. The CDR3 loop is CASREIGTGSGVLGELFF. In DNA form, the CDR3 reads TGTGCCAGCAGAGAAATTGGGACAGGGTCAGGAGTGCTGGGGGAGCTGTTTTTT.

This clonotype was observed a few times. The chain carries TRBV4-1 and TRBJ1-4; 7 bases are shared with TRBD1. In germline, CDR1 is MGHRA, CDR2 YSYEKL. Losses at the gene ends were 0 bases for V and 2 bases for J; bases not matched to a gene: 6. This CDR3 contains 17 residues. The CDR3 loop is CASSQDWDRSTNEKLFF. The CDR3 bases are TGCGCCAGCAGCCAAGACTGGGACAGATCGACTAATGAAAAACTGTTTTTT.

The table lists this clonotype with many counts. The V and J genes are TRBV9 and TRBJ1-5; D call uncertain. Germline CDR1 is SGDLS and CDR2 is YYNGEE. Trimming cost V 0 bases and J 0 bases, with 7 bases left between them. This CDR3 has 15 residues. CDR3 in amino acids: CASSVGPYSNQPQHF. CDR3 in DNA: TGTGCCAGCAGCGTAGGGCCTTATAGCAATCAGCCCCAGCATTTT.

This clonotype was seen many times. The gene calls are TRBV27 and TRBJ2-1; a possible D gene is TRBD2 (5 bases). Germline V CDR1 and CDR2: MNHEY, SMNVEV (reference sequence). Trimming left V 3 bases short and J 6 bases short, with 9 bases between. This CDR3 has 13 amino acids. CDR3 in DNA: TGTGCCAGCAGTTTCGGGAAGGGCAATGAGCAGTTCTTC. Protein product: CASSFGKGNEQFF.

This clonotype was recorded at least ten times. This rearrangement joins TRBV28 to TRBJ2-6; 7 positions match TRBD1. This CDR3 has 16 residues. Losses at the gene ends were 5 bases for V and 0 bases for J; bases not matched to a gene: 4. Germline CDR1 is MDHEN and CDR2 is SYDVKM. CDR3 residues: CASSRQGSSGANVLTF. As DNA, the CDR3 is TGTGCCAGCAGTCGACAGGGCAGCTCTGGGGCCAACGTCCTGACTTTC.

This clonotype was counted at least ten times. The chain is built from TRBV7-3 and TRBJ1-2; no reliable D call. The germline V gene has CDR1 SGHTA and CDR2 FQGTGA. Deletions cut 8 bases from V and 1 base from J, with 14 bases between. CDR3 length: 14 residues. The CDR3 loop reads CASAPTGNNYGYTF. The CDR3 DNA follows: TGTGCCAGCGCTCCGACGGGAAATAACTATGGCTACACCTTC.

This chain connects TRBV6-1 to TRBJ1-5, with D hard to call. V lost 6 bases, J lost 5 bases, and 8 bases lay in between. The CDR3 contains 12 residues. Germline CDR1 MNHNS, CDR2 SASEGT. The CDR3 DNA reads TGTGCCAGCAGCGGATCGGATCAGCCCCAGCATTTT. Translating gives CASSGSDQPQHF.

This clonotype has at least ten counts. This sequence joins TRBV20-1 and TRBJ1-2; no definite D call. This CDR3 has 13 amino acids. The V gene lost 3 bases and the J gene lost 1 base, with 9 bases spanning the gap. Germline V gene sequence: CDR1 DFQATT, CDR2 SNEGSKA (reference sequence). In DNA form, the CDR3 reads TGCAGTGCTAGTCCTGGAAATAACTATGGCTACACCTTC. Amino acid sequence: CSASPGNNYGYTF.

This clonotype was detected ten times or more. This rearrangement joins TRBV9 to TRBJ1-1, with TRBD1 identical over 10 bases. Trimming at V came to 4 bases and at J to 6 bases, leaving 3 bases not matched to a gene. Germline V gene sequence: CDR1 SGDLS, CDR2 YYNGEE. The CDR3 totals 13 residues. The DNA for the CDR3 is TGTGCCAGCAGCCCCGGGACAGGGGCTGAAGCTTTCTTT. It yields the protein CASSPGTGAEAFF.

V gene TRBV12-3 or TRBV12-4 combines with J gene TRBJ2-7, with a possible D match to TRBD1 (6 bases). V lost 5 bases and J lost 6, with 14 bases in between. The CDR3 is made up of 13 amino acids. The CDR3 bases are TGTGCCAGCAGTCCGACAGGAATCTCCGAGCAGTACTTC. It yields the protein CASSPTGISEQYF.

CDR3 sequence: CASSNPGTGGGEQYF. CDR3 DNA sequence: TGTGCCAGCAGCAACCCGGGGACGGGGGGTGGGGAGCAGTACTTC. The chain carries TRBV28 and TRBJ2-7; 7 nucleotides agree with TRBD2. The CDR3 totals 15 residues. Germline CDR1 is MDHEN and CDR2 is SYDVKM. After removal of 6 bases from V and 7 bases from J, the junction contained 15 bases not matched to a gene.

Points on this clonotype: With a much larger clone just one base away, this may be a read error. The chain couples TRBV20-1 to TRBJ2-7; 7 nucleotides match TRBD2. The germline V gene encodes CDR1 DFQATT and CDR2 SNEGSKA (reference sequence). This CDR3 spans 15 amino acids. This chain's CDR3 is CSARDVSGIAYEQHF. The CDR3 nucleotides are TGCAGTGCTAGAGACGTCAGCGGGATTGCGTACGAGCAGCACTTC.

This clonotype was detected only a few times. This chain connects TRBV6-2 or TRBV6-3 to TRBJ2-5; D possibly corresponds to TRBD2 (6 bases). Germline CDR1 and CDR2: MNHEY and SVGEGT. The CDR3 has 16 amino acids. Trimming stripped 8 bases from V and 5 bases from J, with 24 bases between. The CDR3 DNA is TGTGCCAGCGCGGCCCGCGGGGCGGGGCCACCGGAGACCCAGTACTTC. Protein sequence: CASAARGAGPPETQYF.

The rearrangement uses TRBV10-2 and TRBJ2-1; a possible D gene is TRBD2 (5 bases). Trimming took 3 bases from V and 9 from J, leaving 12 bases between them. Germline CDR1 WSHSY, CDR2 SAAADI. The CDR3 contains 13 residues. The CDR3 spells CASSDGLMGEQFF. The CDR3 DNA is TGCGCCAGCAGTGATGGACTTATGGGTGAGCAGTTCTTC.

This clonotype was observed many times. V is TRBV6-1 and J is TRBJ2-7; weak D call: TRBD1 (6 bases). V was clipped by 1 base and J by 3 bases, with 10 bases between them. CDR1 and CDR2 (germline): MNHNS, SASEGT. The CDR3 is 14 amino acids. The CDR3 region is CASSEEVRGYEQYF. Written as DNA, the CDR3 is TGTGCCAGCAGTGAAGAAGTCAGGGGCTACGAGCAGTACTTC.

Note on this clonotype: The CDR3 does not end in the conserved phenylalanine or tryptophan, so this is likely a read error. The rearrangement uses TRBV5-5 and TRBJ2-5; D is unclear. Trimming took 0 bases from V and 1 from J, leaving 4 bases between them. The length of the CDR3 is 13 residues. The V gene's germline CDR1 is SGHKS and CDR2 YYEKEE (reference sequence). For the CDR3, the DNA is TGTGCCAGCAGCTTGGCAGCCCAAGAGACCCAGTACCTC. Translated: CASSLAAQETQYL.

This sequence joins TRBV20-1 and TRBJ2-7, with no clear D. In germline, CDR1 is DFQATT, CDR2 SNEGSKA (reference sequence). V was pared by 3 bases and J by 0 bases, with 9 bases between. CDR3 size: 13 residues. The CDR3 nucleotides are TGCAGTGCTAGCTCCTCAGCCTCCTACGAGCAGTACTTC. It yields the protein CSASSSASYEQYF.

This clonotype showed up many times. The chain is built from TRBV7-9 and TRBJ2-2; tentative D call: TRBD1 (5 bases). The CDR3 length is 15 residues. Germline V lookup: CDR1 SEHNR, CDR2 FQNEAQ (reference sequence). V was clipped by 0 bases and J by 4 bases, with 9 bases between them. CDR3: CASSLATGSTGELFF. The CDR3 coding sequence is TGTGCCAGCAGCTTAGCTACAGGAAGCACCGGGGAGCTGTTTTTT. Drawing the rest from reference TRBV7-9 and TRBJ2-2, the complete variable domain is DTGVSQNPRHKITKRGQNVTFRCDPISEHNRLYWYRQTLGQGPEFLTYFQNEAQLEKSRLLSDRFSAERPKGSFSTLEIQRTEQGDSAMYLCASSLATGSTGELFFGEGSRLTVL.

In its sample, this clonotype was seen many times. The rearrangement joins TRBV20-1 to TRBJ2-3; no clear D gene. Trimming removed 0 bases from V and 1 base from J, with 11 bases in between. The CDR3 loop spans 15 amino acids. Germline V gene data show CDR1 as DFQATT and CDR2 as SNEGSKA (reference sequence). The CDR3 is CSARDQTTRTDTQYF. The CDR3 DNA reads TGCAGTGCTAGAGATCAAACTACCCGCACAGATACGCAGTATTTT.

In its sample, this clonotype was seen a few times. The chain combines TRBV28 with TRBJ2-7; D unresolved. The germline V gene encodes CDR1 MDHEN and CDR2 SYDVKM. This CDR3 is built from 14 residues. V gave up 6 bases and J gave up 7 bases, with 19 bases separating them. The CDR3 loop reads CASRGSGPGYEQYF. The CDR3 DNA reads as TGTGCCAGCAGGGGTTCGGGTCCAGGCTATGAGCAGTACTTC.

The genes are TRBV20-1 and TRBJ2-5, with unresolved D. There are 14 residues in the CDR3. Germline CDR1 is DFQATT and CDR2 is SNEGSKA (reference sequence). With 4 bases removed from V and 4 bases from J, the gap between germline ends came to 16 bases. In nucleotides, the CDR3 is TGCAGTGCTACTCCCCCCCAGAAGATAGAGACCCAGTACTTC. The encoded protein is CSATPPQKIETQYF.

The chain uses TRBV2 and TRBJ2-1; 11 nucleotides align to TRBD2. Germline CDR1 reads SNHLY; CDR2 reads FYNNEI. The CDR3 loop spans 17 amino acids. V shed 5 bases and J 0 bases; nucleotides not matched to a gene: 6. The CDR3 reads CASSRPTSGASYNEQFF. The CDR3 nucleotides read TGTGCCAGCAGTCGCCCGACTAGCGGGGCCTCCTACAATGAGCAGTTCTTC.